Listed below are T cell receptor beta chains from one sample, sequenced in a study of cytomegalovirus exposure and HLA in healthy donors. Sequenced by immunoSEQ multiplex PCR; TCRdb stores in-frame clones only, minus some. This table holds some 190,000 clones, 70% to 75% found once. The sample taken for sequencing was PBMCs. Receptor source: a man younger than 40 in good health and CMV-seropositive. The CDR3 runs from the conserved cysteine through the conserved F or W. Fields, in order: clone size, V gene, J gene, D gene, CDR3 protein, CDR3 DNA. D genes are given only for firm matches. Not every row has a clone size; where given, it reads once, few, many or a size class.

clone_size: .
v_call: TRBV4-2
j_call: TRBJ1-2
d_call: .
cdr3_aa: CASSQNGVDGYTF
cdr3_nt: TGTGCCAGCAGCCAAAACGGAGTGGATGGCTACACCTTC

clone_size: .
v_call: TRBV7-2
j_call: TRBJ2-7
d_call: .
cdr3_aa: CASSLAVEQYF
cdr3_nt: TGTGCCAGCAGCTTAGCTGTAGAGCAGTACTTC

clone_size: .
v_call: TRBV28
j_call: TRBJ1-5
d_call: .
cdr3_aa: CASSWRDQPQHF
cdr3_nt: TGTGCCAGCAGTTGGAGGGACCAGCCCCAGCATTTT

clone_size: .
v_call: TRBV5-1
j_call: TRBJ1-1
d_call: TRBD1
cdr3_aa: CASSLDRGVPNTEAFF
cdr3_nt: TGCGCCAGCAGCCTCGACAGGGGAGTACCGAACACTGAAGCTTTCTTT

clone_size: .
v_call: TRBV19
j_call: TRBJ2-7
d_call: TRBD1
cdr3_aa: CASSARQGSYEQYF
cdr3_nt: TGTGCCAGTAGTGCCAGACAGGGTTCCTACGAGCAGTACTTC

clone_size: few
v_call: TRBV5-4
j_call: TRBJ2-7
d_call: TRBD2
cdr3_aa: CASSLAGLAGGREQYF
cdr3_nt: TGTGCCAGCAGCTTGGCCGGACTAGCGGGAGGGCGAGAGCAGTACTTC

clone_size: .
v_call: TRBV28
j_call: TRBJ2-1
d_call: TRBD1
cdr3_aa: CASSFAVDRVNEQFF
cdr3_nt: TGTGCCAGCAGTTTCGCCGTTGACAGGGTCAATGAGCAGTTCTTC

clone_size: .
v_call: TRBV5-1
j_call: TRBJ2-5
d_call: .
cdr3_aa: CASSLVSRETQYF
cdr3_nt: TGCGCCAGCAGCTTGGTTTCTAGGGAGACCCAGTACTTC

clone_size: few
v_call: TRBV7-8
j_call: TRBJ1-2
d_call: TRBD1
cdr3_aa: CASSPFYRRQGSPHYGYTF
cdr3_nt: TGTGCCAGCAGCCCCTTCTATCGGCGACAGGGTTCCCCACACTATGGCTACACCTTC

clone_size: .
v_call: TRBV5-1
j_call: TRBJ1-1
d_call: .
cdr3_aa: CASSPSGGLNTEAFF
cdr3_nt: TGCGCCAGCAGCCCCTCGGGGGGTTTGAACACTGAAGCTTTCTTT

clone_size: .
v_call: TRBV7-2
j_call: TRBJ2-1
d_call: TRBD2
cdr3_aa: CASSPVAGALGEQFF
cdr3_nt: TGTGCCAGCAGCCCCGTAGCGGGGGCCTTAGGAGAGCAGTTCTTC

clone_size: .
v_call: TRBV9
j_call: TRBJ2-6
d_call: TRBD2
cdr3_aa: CASSTRLAGVGGSGANVLTF
cdr3_nt: TGTGCCAGCAGCACTCGACTAGCGGGAGTAGGGGGCTCTGGGGCCAACGTCCTGACTTTC

clone_size: .
v_call: TRBV11-2
j_call: TRBJ2-7
d_call: TRBD1
cdr3_aa: CASSFGTGAREQYF
cdr3_nt: TGTGCCAGCAGCTTTGGGACAGGGGCTCGGGAGCAGTACTTC

clone_size: .
v_call: TRBV7-2
j_call: TRBJ2-7
d_call: .
cdr3_aa: CASSFTVAESYEQYF
cdr3_nt: TGTGCCAGCAGCTTTACCGTAGCGGAGTCCTACGAGCAGTACTTC

clone_size: .
v_call: TRBV30
j_call: TRBJ2-5
d_call: TRBD1
cdr3_aa: CAWSWTGEETQYF
cdr3_nt: TGTGCCTGGAGCTGGACAGGGGAAGAGACCCAGTACTTC

clone_size: few
v_call: TRBV12-5
j_call: TRBJ2-7
d_call: TRBD1
cdr3_aa: CASGLVVGDRTYEQYF
cdr3_nt: TGTGCTAGTGGTTTGGTCGTGGGGGACAGGACCTACGAGCAGTACTTC

clone_size: .
v_call: TRBV5-8
j_call: TRBJ1-2
d_call: TRBD1
cdr3_aa: CASSSWTGDSTYGYTF
cdr3_nt: TGTGCCAGCAGCTCCTGGACAGGTGATAGTACCTATGGCTACACCTTC

clone_size: .
v_call: TRBV5-8
j_call: TRBJ1-1
d_call: TRBD1
cdr3_aa: CASSVLGTGAAEAFF
cdr3_nt: TGTGCCAGCAGCGTGCTTGGGACAGGGGCCGCTGAAGCTTTCTTT

clone_size: once
v_call: TRBV5-1
j_call: TRBJ1-3
d_call: .
cdr3_aa: CASSPSTGGNTIYF
cdr3_nt: TGCGCCAGCAGCCCCTCTACGGGGGGAAACACCATATATTTT

clone_size: .
v_call: TRBV7-9
j_call: TRBJ2-3
d_call: TRBD2
cdr3_aa: CASSLRTSGATDTQYF
cdr3_nt: TGTGCCAGCAGCCTAAGGACTAGCGGGGCCACAGATACGCAGTATTTT

clone_size: .
v_call: TRBV5-1
j_call: TRBJ2-5
d_call: TRBD2
cdr3_aa: CASSPAGQETQYF
cdr3_nt: TGCGCCAGCAGCCCAGCGGGGCAAGAGACCCAGTACTTC

clone_size: once
v_call: TRBV2
j_call: TRBJ2-1
d_call: .
cdr3_aa: CASSDRGFDEQFF
cdr3_nt: TGTGCCAGCAGTGATCGGGGGTTCGATGAGCAGTTCTTC

clone_size: .
v_call: TRBV25-1
j_call: TRBJ2-5
d_call: TRBD1
cdr3_aa: CASSELRGRETQYF
cdr3_nt: TGTGCCAGCAGTGAATTGAGGGGGCGAGAGACCCAGTACTTC

clone_size: once
v_call: TRBV28
j_call: TRBJ2-5
d_call: TRBD2
cdr3_aa: CASSSGGEGQETQYF
cdr3_nt: TGTGCCAGCAGCAGTGGCGGGGAGGGCCAAGAGACCCAGTACTTC

clone_size: .
v_call: TRBV30
j_call: TRBJ2-7
d_call: TRBD1
cdr3_aa: CAWWDRGGDEQYF
cdr3_nt: TGTGCCTGGTGGGACAGGGGAGGAGACGAGCAGTACTTC

clone_size: .
v_call: TRBV6-1
j_call: TRBJ1-2
d_call: TRBD1
cdr3_aa: CASAEVGGTDYGYTF
cdr3_nt: TGTGCCAGCGCTGAGGTAGGGGGCACAGATTATGGCTACACCTTC

clone_size: .
v_call: TRBV23-1
j_call: TRBJ1-1
d_call: .
cdr3_aa: CASSQFLGGVNTEAFF
cdr3_nt: TGCGCCAGCAGTCAATTTCTCGGGGGTGTGAACACTGAAGCTTTCTTT

clone_size: .
v_call: TRBV14
j_call: TRBJ2-1
d_call: .
cdr3_aa: CASSQEERAIYNEQFF
cdr3_nt: TGTGCCAGCAGCCAAGAGGAGCGGGCGATCTACAATGAGCAGTTCTTC

clone_size: .
v_call: TRBV28
j_call: TRBJ2-7
d_call: TRBD2
cdr3_aa: CASSYPLGPGLAGGPYEQYF
cdr3_nt: TGTGCCAGCAGTTACCCCTTGGGCCCGGGACTAGCGGGAGGGCCCTACGAGCAGTACTTC

clone_size: .
v_call: TRBV5-4
j_call: TRBJ1-2
d_call: .
cdr3_aa: CASSPSDTNYGYTF
cdr3_nt: TGTGCCAGCAGCCCCTCGGACACTAACTATGGCTACACCTTC

clone_size: .
v_call: TRBV2
j_call: TRBJ1-1
d_call: .
cdr3_aa: CAAGGALGYTEAFF
cdr3_nt: TGTGCAGCCGGAGGGGCCTTGGGGTACACTGAAGCTTTCTTT

clone_size: .
v_call: TRBV13
j_call: TRBJ2-1
d_call: TRBD2
cdr3_aa: CASSSAGGGYNEQFF
cdr3_nt: TGTGCCAGCAGCTCCGCGGGAGGTGGCTACAATGAGCAGTTCTTC

clone_size: .
v_call: TRBV6-5
j_call: TRBJ1-5
d_call: .
cdr3_aa: CASSSTDTSNQPQHF
cdr3_nt: TGTGCCAGCAGTTCCACGGACACCAGCAATCAGCCCCAGCATTTT

clone_size: .
v_call: TRBV5-1
j_call: TRBJ2-1
d_call: TRBD2
cdr3_aa: CASTWTSGGYNEQFF
cdr3_nt: TGCGCCAGCACCTGGACTAGCGGGGGCTACAATGAGCAGTTCTTC

clone_size: once
v_call: TRBV4-3
j_call: TRBJ2-2
d_call: .
cdr3_aa: CASSQGHPNTGELFF
cdr3_nt: TGCGCCAGCAGCCAAGGACACCCGAACACCGGGGAGCTGTTTTTT

clone_size: .
v_call: TRBV5-5
j_call: TRBJ1-2
d_call: .
cdr3_aa: CASSSERSYGYTF
cdr3_nt: TGTGCCAGCAGCTCTGAGCGATCATATGGCTACACCTTC

clone_size: .
v_call: TRBV19
j_call: TRBJ1-1
d_call: .
cdr3_aa: CASSWTVMNTEAFF
cdr3_nt: TGTGCCAGTAGTTGGACAGTTATGAACACTGAAGCTTTCTTT

clone_size: .
v_call: TRBV5-8
j_call: TRBJ1-1
d_call: .
cdr3_aa: CASSLPGGPEAFF
cdr3_nt: TGTGCCAGCAGCTTGCCGGGGGGTCCTGAAGCTTTCTTT

clone_size: .
v_call: TRBV7-7
j_call: TRBJ2-5
d_call: .
cdr3_aa: CASSLALTGETQYF
cdr3_nt: TGTGCTAGCAGCTTAGCCCTGACAGGCGAGACCCAGTACTTC

clone_size: .
v_call: TRBV6-5
j_call: TRBJ1-2
d_call: TRBD1
cdr3_aa: CASSYSTGANYGYTF
cdr3_nt: TGTGCCAGCAGTTACTCGACAGGGGCGAACTATGGCTACACCTTC

clone_size: .
v_call: TRBV7-8
j_call: TRBJ2-1
d_call: .
cdr3_aa: CASSPASQINNEQFF
cdr3_nt: TGTGCCAGCAGCCCTGCGTCACAGATTAACAATGAGCAGTTCTTC